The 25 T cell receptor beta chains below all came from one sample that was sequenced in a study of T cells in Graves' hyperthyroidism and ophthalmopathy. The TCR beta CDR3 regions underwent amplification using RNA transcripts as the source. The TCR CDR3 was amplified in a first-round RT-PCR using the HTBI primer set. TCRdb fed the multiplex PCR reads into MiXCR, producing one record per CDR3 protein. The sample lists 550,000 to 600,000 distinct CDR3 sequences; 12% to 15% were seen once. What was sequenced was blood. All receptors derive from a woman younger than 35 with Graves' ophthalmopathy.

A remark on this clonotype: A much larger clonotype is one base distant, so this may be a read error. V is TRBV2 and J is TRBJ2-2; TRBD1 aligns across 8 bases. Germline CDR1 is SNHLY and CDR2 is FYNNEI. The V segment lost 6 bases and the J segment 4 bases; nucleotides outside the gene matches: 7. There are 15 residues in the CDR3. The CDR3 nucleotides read TGTGCCAGCAGGATAGGGGACAGGCCCACCGGGGAGCTGTTTTTT. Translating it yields CASRIGDRPTGELFF. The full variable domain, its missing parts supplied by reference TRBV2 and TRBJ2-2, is EPEVTQTPSHQVTQMGQEVILRCVPISNHLYFYWYRQILGQKVEFLVSFYNNEISEKSEIFDDQFSVERPDGSNFTLKIRSTKLEDSAMYFCASRIGDRPTGELFFGEGSRLTVL.

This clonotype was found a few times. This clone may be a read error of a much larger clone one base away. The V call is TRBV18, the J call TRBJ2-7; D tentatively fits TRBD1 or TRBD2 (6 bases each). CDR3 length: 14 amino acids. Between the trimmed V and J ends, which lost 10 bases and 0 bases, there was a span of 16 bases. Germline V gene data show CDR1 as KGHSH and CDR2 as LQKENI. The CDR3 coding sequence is TGTGCCAACTCCGGGGGCACGAGCTCCTACGAGCAGTACTTC. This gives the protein CANSGGTSSYEQYF.

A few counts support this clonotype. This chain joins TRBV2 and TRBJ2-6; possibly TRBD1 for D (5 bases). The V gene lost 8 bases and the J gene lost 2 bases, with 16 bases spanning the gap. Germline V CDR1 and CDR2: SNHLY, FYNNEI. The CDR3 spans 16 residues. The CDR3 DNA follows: TGTGCCAGCCACGGCAGGGAAAGCCCTGGGGCCAACGTCCTGACTTTC. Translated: CASHGRESPGANVLTF. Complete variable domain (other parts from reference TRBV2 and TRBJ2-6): EPEVTQTPSHQVTQMGQEVILRCVPISNHLYFYWYRQILGQKVEFLVSFYNNEISEKSEIFDDQFSVERPDGSNFTLKIRSTKLEDSAMYFCASHGRESPGANVLTFGAGSRLTVL.

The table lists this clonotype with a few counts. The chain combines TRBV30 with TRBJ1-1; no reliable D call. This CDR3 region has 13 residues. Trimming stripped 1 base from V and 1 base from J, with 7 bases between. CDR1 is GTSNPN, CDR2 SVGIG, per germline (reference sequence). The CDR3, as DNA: TGTGCCTGGAGTGACAGAAAGAACACTGAAGCTTTCTTT. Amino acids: CAWSDRKNTEAFF. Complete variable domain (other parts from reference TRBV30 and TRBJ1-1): SQTIHQWPATLVQPVGSPLSLECTVEGTSNPNLYWYRQAAGRGLQLLFYSVGIGQISSEVPQNLSASRPQDRQFILSSKKLLLSDSGFYLCAWSDRKNTEAFFGQGTRLTVV.

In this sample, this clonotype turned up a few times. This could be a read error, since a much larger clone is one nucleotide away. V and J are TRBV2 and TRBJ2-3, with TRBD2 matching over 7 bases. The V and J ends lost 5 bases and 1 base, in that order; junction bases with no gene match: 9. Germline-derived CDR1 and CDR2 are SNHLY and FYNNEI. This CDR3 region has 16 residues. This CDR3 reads CASSSREDTCTDTQYF. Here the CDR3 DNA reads TGTGCCAGCAGTTCACGGGAGGACACTTGCACAGATACGCAGTATTTT.

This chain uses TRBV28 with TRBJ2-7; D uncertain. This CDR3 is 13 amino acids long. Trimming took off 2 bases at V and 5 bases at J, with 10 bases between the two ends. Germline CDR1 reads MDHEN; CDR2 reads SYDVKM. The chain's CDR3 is CASSLPDVHEQYF. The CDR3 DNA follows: TGTGCCAGCAGTTTACCCGACGTCCACGAGCAGTACTTC.

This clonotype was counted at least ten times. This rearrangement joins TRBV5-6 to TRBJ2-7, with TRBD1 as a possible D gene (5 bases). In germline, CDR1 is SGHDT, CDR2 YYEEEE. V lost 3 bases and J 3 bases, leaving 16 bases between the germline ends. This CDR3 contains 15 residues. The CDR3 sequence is CASSWGFGNNYEQYF. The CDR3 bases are TGTGCCAGCAGCTGGGGCTTTGGAAATAACTACGAGCAGTACTTC.

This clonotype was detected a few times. This chain's CDR3 is CASSIVGLAPYEQYF. The CDR3 nucleotides are TGTGCCAGTAGTATAGTAGGGTTGGCTCCCTACGAGCAGTACTTC. This chain uses TRBV19 with TRBJ2-7; the D is unclear. Germline assignment: CDR1 LNHDA and CDR2 SQIVND (reference sequence). Deletions cut 1 base from V and 2 bases from J, with 12 bases between. The CDR3 extends over 15 amino acids.

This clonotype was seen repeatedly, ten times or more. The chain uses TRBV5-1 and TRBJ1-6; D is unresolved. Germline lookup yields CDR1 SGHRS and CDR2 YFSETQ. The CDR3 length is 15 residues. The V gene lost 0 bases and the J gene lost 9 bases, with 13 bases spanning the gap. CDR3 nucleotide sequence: TGCGCCAGCAGCTTGGTGGGAATATCTAGTTCACCCCTCCACTTT. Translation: CASSLVGISSSPLHF.

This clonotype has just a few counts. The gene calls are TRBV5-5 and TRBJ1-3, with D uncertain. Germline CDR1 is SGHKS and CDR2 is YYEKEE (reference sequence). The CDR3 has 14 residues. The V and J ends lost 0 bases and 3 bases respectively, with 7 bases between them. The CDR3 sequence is CASSLEQFGNTIYF. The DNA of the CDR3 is TGTGCCAGCAGCTTGGAGCAATTTGGAAACACCATATATTTT.

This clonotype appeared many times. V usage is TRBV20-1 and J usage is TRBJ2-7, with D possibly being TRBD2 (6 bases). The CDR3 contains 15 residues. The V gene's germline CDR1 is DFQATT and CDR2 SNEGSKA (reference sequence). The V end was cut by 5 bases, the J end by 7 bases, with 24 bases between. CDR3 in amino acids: CSAPRYVAGTGEQYF. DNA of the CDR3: TGCAGTGCTCCCCGGTATGTGGCGGGGACTGGGGAGCAGTACTTC.

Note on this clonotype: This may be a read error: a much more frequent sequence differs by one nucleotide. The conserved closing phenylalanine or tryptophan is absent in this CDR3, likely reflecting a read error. CDR3 protein: CASSPSGASHEQYS. Written as DNA, the CDR3 is TGTGCCAGCAGTCCTAGTGGGGCGAGCCACGAGCAGTACTCC. The V gene is TRBV12-3 or TRBV12-4, the J gene TRBJ2-7, with D maybe TRBD1 (5 bases). The germline V and J ends were trimmed by 5 bases and 5 bases, with 16 bases remaining between them. The CDR3 is 14 amino acids.

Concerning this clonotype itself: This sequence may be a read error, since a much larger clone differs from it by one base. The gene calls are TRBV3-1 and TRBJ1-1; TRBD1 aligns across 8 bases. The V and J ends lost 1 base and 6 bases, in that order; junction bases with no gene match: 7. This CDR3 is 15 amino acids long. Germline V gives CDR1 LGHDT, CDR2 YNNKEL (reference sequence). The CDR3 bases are TGTGCCAGCAGCCAAGGGACAGGGAAGAGCGCTGAAGCTTTCTTT. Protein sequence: CASSQGTGKSAEAFF.

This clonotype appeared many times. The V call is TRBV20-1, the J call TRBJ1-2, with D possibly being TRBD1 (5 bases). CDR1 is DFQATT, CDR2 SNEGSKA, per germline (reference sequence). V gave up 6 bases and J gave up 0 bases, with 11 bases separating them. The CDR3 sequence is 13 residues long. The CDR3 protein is CSASGASNYGYTF. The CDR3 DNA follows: TGCAGTGCGTCCGGGGCTTCTAACTATGGCTACACCTTC.

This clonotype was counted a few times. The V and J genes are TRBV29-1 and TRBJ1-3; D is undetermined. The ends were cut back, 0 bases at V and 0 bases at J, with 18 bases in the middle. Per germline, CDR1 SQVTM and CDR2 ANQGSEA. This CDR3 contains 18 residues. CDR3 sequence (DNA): TGCAGCGTTGAAGATCTTTACGGGAAGCTAGGCTCTGGAAACACCATATATTTT. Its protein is CSVEDLYGKLGSGNTIYF.

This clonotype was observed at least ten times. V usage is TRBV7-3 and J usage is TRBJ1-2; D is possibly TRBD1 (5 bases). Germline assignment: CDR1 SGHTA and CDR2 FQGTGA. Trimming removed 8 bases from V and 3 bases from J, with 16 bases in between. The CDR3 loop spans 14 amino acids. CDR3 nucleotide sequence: TGTGCCAGCGGAACCGGGGGTCAGGACTATGGCTACACCTTC. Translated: CASGTGGQDYGYTF.

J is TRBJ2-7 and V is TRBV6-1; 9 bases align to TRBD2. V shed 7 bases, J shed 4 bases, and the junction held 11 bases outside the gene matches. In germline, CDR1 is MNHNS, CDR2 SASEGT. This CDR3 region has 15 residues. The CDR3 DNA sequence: TGTGCCAGCACCGCGGGGGGGGAGGGCCCGTACGAGCAGTACTTC. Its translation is CASTAGGEGPYEQYF.

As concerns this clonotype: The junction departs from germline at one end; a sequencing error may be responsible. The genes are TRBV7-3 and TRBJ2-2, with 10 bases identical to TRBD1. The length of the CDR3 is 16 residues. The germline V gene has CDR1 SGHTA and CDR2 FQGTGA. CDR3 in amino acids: CTSSGGQGLNTGELFF. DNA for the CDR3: TGTACCAGCAGCGGGGGACAGGGGTTGAACACCGGGGAGCTGTTTTTT.

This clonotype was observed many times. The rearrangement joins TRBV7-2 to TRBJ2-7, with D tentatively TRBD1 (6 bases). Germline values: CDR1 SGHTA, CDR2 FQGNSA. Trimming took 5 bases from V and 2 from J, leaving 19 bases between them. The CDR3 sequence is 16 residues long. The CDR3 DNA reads TGTGCCAGCAGCGCACTGGCGGACAGTCTGACCTACGAGCAGTACTTC. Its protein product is CASSALADSLTYEQYF.

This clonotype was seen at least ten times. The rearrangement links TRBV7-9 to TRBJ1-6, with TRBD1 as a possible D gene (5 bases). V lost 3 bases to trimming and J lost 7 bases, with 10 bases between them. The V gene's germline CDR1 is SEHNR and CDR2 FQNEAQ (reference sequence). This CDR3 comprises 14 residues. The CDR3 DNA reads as TGTGCCAGCAGCTTTGCCGGGGGAAATTCACCCCTCCACTTT. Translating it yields CASSFAGGNSPLHF.

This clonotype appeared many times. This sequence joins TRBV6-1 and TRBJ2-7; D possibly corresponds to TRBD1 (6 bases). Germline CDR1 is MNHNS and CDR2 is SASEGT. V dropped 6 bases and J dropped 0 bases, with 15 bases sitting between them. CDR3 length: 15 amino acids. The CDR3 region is CASSRHRDISYEQYF. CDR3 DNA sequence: TGTGCCAGCAGCAGGCACCGGGACATCTCCTACGAGCAGTACTTC.

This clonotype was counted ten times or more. The DNA for the CDR3 is TGCGCCAGCAGCCCTGGACAGGAAGCCACAGATACGCAGTATTTT. Protein product: CASSPGQEATDTQYF. The gene calls are TRBV5-1 and TRBJ2-3; 7 bases map to TRBD1. The CDR3 sequence is 15 residues long. V dropped 4 bases and J dropped 2; count of bases not matched to a gene: 7. The V gene's germline CDR1 is SGHRS and CDR2 YFSETQ. The full variable domain, rest sourced from reference TRBV5-1 and TRBJ2-3, is KAGVTQTPRYLIKTRGQQVTLSCSPISGHRSVSWYQQTPGQGLQFLFEYFSETQRNKGNFPGRFSGRQFSNSRSEMNVSTLELGDSALYLCASSPGQEATDTQYFGPGTRLTVL.

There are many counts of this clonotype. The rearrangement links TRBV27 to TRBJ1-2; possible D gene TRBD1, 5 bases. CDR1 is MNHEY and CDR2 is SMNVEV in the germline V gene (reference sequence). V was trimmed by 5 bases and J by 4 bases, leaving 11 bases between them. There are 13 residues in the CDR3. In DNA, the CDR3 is TGTGCCAGCAGTCCCAGGGTGGCCTATGGCTACACCTTC. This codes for CASSPRVAYGYTF.

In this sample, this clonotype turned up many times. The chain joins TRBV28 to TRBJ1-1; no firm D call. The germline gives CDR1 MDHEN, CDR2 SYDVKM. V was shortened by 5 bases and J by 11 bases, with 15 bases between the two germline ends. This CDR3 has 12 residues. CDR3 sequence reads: CASSHEVAGAFF. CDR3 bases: TGTGCCAGCAGTCACGAGGTGGCTGGGGCTTTCTTT. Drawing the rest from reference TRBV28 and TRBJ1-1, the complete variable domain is DVKVTQSSRYLVKRTGEKVFLECVQDMDHENMFWYRQDPGLGLRLIYFSYDVKMKEKGDIPEGYSVSREKKERFSLILESASTNQTSMYLCASSHEVAGAFFGQGTRLTVV.

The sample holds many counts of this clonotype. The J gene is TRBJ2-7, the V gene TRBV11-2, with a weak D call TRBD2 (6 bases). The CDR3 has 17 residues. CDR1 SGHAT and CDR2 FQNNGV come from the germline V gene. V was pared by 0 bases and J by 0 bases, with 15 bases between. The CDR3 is CASSLDPEGGLSYEQYF. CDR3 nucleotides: TGTGCCAGCAGCTTAGATCCGGAGGGAGGACTCTCCTACGAGCAGTACTTC.